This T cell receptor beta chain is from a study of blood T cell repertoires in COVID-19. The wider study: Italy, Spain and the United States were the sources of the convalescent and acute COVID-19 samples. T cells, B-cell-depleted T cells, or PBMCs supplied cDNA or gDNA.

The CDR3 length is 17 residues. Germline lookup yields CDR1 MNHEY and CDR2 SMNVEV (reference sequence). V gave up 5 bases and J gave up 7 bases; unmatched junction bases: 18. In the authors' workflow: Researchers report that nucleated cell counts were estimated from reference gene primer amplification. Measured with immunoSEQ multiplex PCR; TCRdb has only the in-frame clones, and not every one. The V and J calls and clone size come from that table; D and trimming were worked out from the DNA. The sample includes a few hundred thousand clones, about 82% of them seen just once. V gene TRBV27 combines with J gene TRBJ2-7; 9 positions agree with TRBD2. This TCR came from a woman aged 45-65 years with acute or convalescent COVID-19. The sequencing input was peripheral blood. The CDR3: CASSPPPTSGRAREQYF. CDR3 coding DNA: TGTGCCAGCAGTCCCCCTCCGACTAGCGGCCGTGCTCGGGAGCAGTACTTC.